The entry below describes one T cell receptor (beta chain). Its specificity is not known. This entry is derived from a study of Ad26.COV2.S vaccination and SARS-CoV-2 variants. Study as a whole: Administration of Ad26.COV2.S was intramuscular, either once or twice 56 days apart.

Study-wide results and limits: People who got the vaccine or the placebo had similar non-spike TCR breadth.

Repertoires were generated with immunoSEQ multiplex PCR, while TCRdb's copy carries only in-frame clones and drops some. This repertoire shows about 400,000 clones, about nine tenths found once; its top ten account for 1.5% to 2%. Germline CDR1 is WSHSY and CDR2 is SAAADI. The V end lost 4 bases, the J end lost 0 bases, and 13 bases lay between the germline ends. The CDR3 spans 15 residues. The treatment is: around 19 received Ad26.COV2.S at low or high dose, single or two shots; about 5 received placebo; per-sample allocation not given. At day 63 after the first vaccine or placebo injection, samples were drawn.

The V call is TRBV10-2, the J call TRBJ2-7, with D perhaps matching TRBD2 (5 bases). The material sequenced was peripheral blood, taken in a trial of Ad26.COV2.S vaccine versus placebo. The receptor comes from a person between 18 and 59 years old who received the Ad26.COV2.S COVID-19 vaccine or a placebo. In DNA, the CDR3 is TGCGCCAGCAGTGGGGCGGGCGCAACCTCCTACGAGCAGTACTTC. Amino acid sequence: CASSGAGATSYEQYF.